The TCR beta chain under discussion was sequenced for a study of long-term antiretroviral therapy in people with HIV. The wider study: The earliest samples came about a decade before the 2015 immediate-ART recommendation.

With regard to this clone: Its target is not known. The same CDR3 is also encoded by other DNA sequences in this sample.

Researchers ran immunoSEQ v3.0 at survey level. Clones were sequenced by immunoSEQ multiplex PCR, and TCRdb holds only the in-frame ones, with some missing. Among some 30,000 clones listed, almost 95% were seen once. General study results and limits: Blood dating 2004 to 2017 may reflect older ART regimens. CDR3 lengths in HIV samples spanned a narrower range than controls. Records did not include ART adherence, viral resistance or therapy changes.

This TCR derives from a middle-aged man with HIV. The sequencing here drew on unsorted PBMCs, taken 7.4 years after starting antiretroviral therapy.

CDR3 residues: CASSLVGGDSNQPQHF. Here the CDR3 DNA reads TGTGCCAGCAGCTTGGTGGGTGGGGACAGCAATCAGCCCCAGCATTTT. The rearrangement links TRBV5-5 to TRBJ1-5; a possible D gene is TRBD1 (5 bases). Germline lookup yields CDR1 SGHKS and CDR2 YYEKEE (reference sequence). The CDR3 has 16 amino acids. Trimming removed 0 bases from V and 1 base from J, with 11 bases in between.